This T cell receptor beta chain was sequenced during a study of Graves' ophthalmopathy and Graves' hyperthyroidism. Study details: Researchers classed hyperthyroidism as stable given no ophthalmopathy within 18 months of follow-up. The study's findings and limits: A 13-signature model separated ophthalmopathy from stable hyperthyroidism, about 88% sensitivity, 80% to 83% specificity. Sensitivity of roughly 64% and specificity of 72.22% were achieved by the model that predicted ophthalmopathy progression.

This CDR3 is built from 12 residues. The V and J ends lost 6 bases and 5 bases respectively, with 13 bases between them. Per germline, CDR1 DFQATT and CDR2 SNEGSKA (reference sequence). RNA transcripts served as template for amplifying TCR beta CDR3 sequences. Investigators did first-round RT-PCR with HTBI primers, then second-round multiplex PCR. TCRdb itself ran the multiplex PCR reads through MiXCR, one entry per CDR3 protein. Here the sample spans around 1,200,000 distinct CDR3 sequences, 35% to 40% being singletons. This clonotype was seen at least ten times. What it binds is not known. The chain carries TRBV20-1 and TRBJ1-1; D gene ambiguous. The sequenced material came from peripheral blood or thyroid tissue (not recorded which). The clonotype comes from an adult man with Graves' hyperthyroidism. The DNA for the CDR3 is TGCAGTGCCAATACAAGGAGAACTGAAGCTTTCTTT. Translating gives CSANTRRTEAFF.